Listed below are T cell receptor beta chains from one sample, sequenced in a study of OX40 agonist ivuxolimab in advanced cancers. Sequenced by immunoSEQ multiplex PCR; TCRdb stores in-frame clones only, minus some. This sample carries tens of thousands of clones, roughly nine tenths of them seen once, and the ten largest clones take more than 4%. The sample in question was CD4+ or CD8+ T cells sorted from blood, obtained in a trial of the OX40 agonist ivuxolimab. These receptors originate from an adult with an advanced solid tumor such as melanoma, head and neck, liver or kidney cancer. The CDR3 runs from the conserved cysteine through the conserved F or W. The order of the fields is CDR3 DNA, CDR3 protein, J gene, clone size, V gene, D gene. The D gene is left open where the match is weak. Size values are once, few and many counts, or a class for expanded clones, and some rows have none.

CDR3 DNA: TGTGCCAGCAGCTTAGAAGGGACAGGGGATGGGGCTTTCTTT
CDR3 protein: CASSLEGTGDGAFF
J gene: TRBJ1-1
clone size: -
V gene: TRBV11-2
D gene: TRBD1

CDR3 DNA: TGTGCCAGCAGTTTACGGACCACAGGGAATGAAAAACTGTTTTTT
CDR3 protein: CASSLRTTGNEKLFF
J gene: TRBJ1-4
clone size: once
V gene: TRBV27
D gene: -

CDR3 DNA: TGTGCCAGCAGCTTAGGGGGCAGCTATAGCAATCAGCCCCAGCATTTT
CDR3 protein: CASSLGGSYSNQPQHF
J gene: TRBJ1-5
clone size: -
V gene: TRBV7-8
D gene: -

CDR3 DNA: TGTGCCAGCAGCCAAACAACTAGCGGGAGCTCCGACTTC
CDR3 protein: CASSQTTSGSSDF
J gene: TRBJ2-7
clone size: -
V gene: TRBV14
D gene: TRBD2

CDR3 DNA: TGTGCCAGCAGCTTAAACGGAGCCAATTCACCCCTCCACTTT
CDR3 protein: CASSLNGANSPLHF
J gene: TRBJ1-6
clone size: -
V gene: TRBV7-3
D gene: -

CDR3 DNA: TGCAGCGTTGTGCAGGGGGCTTACGAGCAGTACTTC
CDR3 protein: CSVVQGAYEQYF
J gene: TRBJ2-7
clone size: -
V gene: TRBV29-1
D gene: TRBD1

CDR3 DNA: TGTGCCAGCAGCGAGGGACTAGTTTTGGCCAATGAGCAGTTCTTC
CDR3 protein: CASSEGLVLANEQFF
J gene: TRBJ2-1
clone size: -
V gene: TRBV2
D gene: TRBD2

CDR3 DNA: TGTGCCATTTCCTACGACACCTCCGGGGAGCTGTTTTTT
CDR3 protein: CAISYDTSGELFF
J gene: TRBJ2-2
clone size: -
V gene: TRBV10-3
D gene: -

CDR3 DNA: TGTGCCAGCAGTTATGACTCTGCCTACGAGCAGTACTTC
CDR3 protein: CASSYDSAYEQYF
J gene: TRBJ2-7
clone size: -
V gene: TRBV6-5
D gene: -

CDR3 DNA: TGTGCCAGCAGCTTAGGGGGAAGGGGGAGAGGTCCCTACAATGAGCAGTTCTTC
CDR3 protein: CASSLGGRGRGPYNEQFF
J gene: TRBJ2-1
clone size: once
V gene: TRBV7-9
D gene: -

CDR3 DNA: TGTGCCAGCAGTGAAGAAGGGGAGACCCAGTACTTC
CDR3 protein: CASSEEGETQYF
J gene: TRBJ2-5
clone size: -
V gene: TRBV6-1
D gene: -

CDR3 DNA: TGTGCCAGCAGTTTAACTAATGAGCAGTTCTTC
CDR3 protein: CASSLTNEQFF
J gene: TRBJ2-1
clone size: -
V gene: TRBV28
D gene: -

CDR3 DNA: TGTGCCAGCAGTAGAGCGCCCTCCTACAATGAGCAGTTCTTC
CDR3 protein: CASSRAPSYNEQFF
J gene: TRBJ2-1
clone size: -
V gene: TRBV2
D gene: -

CDR3 DNA: TGTGCCAGCAGCTTAGAAGCAGGGTACTCCTACGAGCAGTACTTC
CDR3 protein: CASSLEAGYSYEQYF
J gene: TRBJ2-7
clone size: -
V gene: TRBV11-1
D gene: -

CDR3 DNA: TGTGCCAGCAGCCCCTTTGGAGCAACAGATACGCAGTATTTT
CDR3 protein: CASSPFGATDTQYF
J gene: TRBJ2-3
clone size: -
V gene: TRBV7-9
D gene: -

CDR3 DNA: TGTGCCAGCAGCTTAAACGGGAGAGAGTACAATGAGCAGTTCTTC
CDR3 protein: CASSLNGREYNEQFF
J gene: TRBJ2-1
clone size: -
V gene: TRBV7-3
D gene: -

CDR3 DNA: TGTGCCAGCAGGTCCAGGAGTGAAAAACTGTTTTTT
CDR3 protein: CASRSRSEKLFF
J gene: TRBJ1-4
clone size: -
V gene: TRBV6-5
D gene: -

CDR3 DNA: TGCGCCAGCAGCATAAGCGCCTCAGGGAAGAGTAATGAAAAACTGTTTTTT
CDR3 protein: CASSISASGKSNEKLFF
J gene: TRBJ1-4
clone size: -
V gene: TRBV4-1
D gene: -

CDR3 DNA: TGTGCCAGTAGTATGAGGGAGAGCAATCAGCCCCAGCATTTT
CDR3 protein: CASSMRESNQPQHF
J gene: TRBJ1-5
clone size: -
V gene: TRBV19
D gene: -

CDR3 DNA: TGTGCCAGCAGCTGGGTGGGAGATACGCAGTATTTT
CDR3 protein: CASSWVGDTQYF
J gene: TRBJ2-3
clone size: once
V gene: TRBV7-2
D gene: -

CDR3 DNA: TGCGCCAGCAGCTTGGTCTTAGCGGGTCCAGATACGCAGTATTTT
CDR3 protein: CASSLVLAGPDTQYF
J gene: TRBJ2-3
clone size: -
V gene: TRBV5-1
D gene: TRBD2

CDR3 DNA: TGTGCCAGCAGCTTAGTATGGGGGTTCACCGGGGAGCTGTTTTTT
CDR3 protein: CASSLVWGFTGELFF
J gene: TRBJ2-2
clone size: -
V gene: TRBV11-2
D gene: -

CDR3 DNA: TGTGCCAGCTCAACAAATTCCGGGACAGGCCTCAAAGCTTTCTTT
CDR3 protein: CASSTNSGTGLKAFF
J gene: TRBJ1-1
clone size: once
V gene: TRBV18
D gene: TRBD1

CDR3 DNA: TGTGCCACCAGCAGAGTAGCGGGTACCTACAATGAGCAGTTCTTC
CDR3 protein: CATSRVAGTYNEQFF
J gene: TRBJ2-1
clone size: -
V gene: TRBV15
D gene: TRBD2

CDR3 DNA: TGTGCCAGCAGTACCCCGGGACAGGGGGGTGAAAAACTGTTTTTT
CDR3 protein: CASSTPGQGGEKLFF
J gene: TRBJ1-4
clone size: -
V gene: TRBV6-5
D gene: TRBD1

CDR3 DNA: TGTGCCAGCTCACCCGGAACAGGGTCCGAGCAGTACTTC
CDR3 protein: CASSPGTGSEQYF
J gene: TRBJ2-7
clone size: -
V gene: TRBV18
D gene: -

CDR3 DNA: TGCGCCAGCAGCTTGGATGGGTCTGGAAACACCATATATTTT
CDR3 protein: CASSLDGSGNTIYF
J gene: TRBJ1-3
clone size: -
V gene: TRBV5-1
D gene: -

CDR3 DNA: TGTGCCAGCAGTTTTCAAGTGCGTCAGCCCCAGCATTTT
CDR3 protein: CASSFQVRQPQHF
J gene: TRBJ1-5
clone size: -
V gene: TRBV27
D gene: -

CDR3 DNA: TGCGCCAGCAGCTTGGGACAGGGGCAGAATGAGCAGTTCTTC
CDR3 protein: CASSLGQGQNEQFF
J gene: TRBJ2-1
clone size: -
V gene: TRBV5-1
D gene: TRBD1

CDR3 DNA: TGTGCCAGCAGCTCGGCCCTGACTAGCGGGAGTACAGATACGCAGTATTTT
CDR3 protein: CASSSALTSGSTDTQYF
J gene: TRBJ2-3
clone size: -
V gene: TRBV7-2
D gene: TRBD2

CDR3 DNA: TGCAGCACCCGACAGGGGCGGGCAGATACGCAGTATTTT
CDR3 protein: CSTRQGRADTQYF
J gene: TRBJ2-3
clone size: once
V gene: TRBV29-1
D gene: TRBD1

CDR3 DNA: TGTGCCAGCAGTACAAACAGGGGAACCAAAAACATTCAGTACTTC
CDR3 protein: CASSTNRGTKNIQYF
J gene: TRBJ2-4
clone size: -
V gene: TRBV6-5
D gene: TRBD1

CDR3 DNA: TGCGCCAGCAGCCGCATGACAGGTTACACTGAAGCTTTCTTT
CDR3 protein: CASSRMTGYTEAFF
J gene: TRBJ1-1
clone size: -
V gene: TRBV4-1
D gene: -

CDR3 DNA: TGTGCCAGCAGCGCCGGACAGGGGACCTACGAGCAGTACTTC
CDR3 protein: CASSAGQGTYEQYF
J gene: TRBJ2-7
clone size: -
V gene: TRBV7-2
D gene: TRBD1

CDR3 DNA: TGTGCCAGCAGCTTAGCGGGAGGGTCCGAGCAGTACTTC
CDR3 protein: CASSLAGGSEQYF
J gene: TRBJ2-7
clone size: -
V gene: TRBV7-9
D gene: TRBD2

CDR3 DNA: TGTGCCAGCAGCTTAACGTGGCGGAGGAGCTCCTACAATGAGCAGTTCTTC
CDR3 protein: CASSLTWRRSSYNEQFF
J gene: TRBJ2-1
clone size: -
V gene: TRBV7-3
D gene: -

CDR3 DNA: TGTGCCAGTAGTAGCGGGAGACCCCAAGAGACCCAGTACTTC
CDR3 protein: CASSSGRPQETQYF
J gene: TRBJ2-5
clone size: -
V gene: TRBV19
D gene: TRBD2

CDR3 DNA: TGCAGCGTTACCGGGACTAGCGGGACAAGAAACACCGGGGAGCTGTTTTTT
CDR3 protein: CSVTGTSGTRNTGELFF
J gene: TRBJ2-2
clone size: -
V gene: TRBV29-1
D gene: TRBD2

CDR3 DNA: TGTGCCAGCTCTGTAGGTGCAAATGAAAAACTGTTTTTT
CDR3 protein: CASSVGANEKLFF
J gene: TRBJ1-4
clone size: -
V gene: TRBV18
D gene: -

CDR3 DNA: TGCGCCAGCAGCTTAGGGCCCCCCACCTACGAGCAGTACTTC
CDR3 protein: CASSLGPPTYEQYF
J gene: TRBJ2-7
clone size: once
V gene: TRBV5-1
D gene: -

CDR3 DNA: TGTGCCAGCAGAGCGGGACCCGGGGAGACCCAGTACTTC
CDR3 protein: CASRAGPGETQYF
J gene: TRBJ2-5
clone size: -
V gene: TRBV2
D gene: TRBD2

CDR3 DNA: TGCGCCAGCAGCCCACCGAACACCGGGGAGCTGTTTTTT
CDR3 protein: CASSPPNTGELFF
J gene: TRBJ2-2
clone size: -
V gene: TRBV5-1
D gene: -

CDR3 DNA: TGCGCCAGCAGCTTGGGGCAGGGTTGGGACATTCAGTACTTC
CDR3 protein: CASSLGQGWDIQYF
J gene: TRBJ2-4
clone size: -
V gene: TRBV5-1
D gene: -

CDR3 DNA: TGTGCCAGCAGTCGGACTAGCGGGGCCTTTAGCTCCTACAATGAGCAGTTCTTC
CDR3 protein: CASSRTSGAFSSYNEQFF
J gene: TRBJ2-1
clone size: once
V gene: TRBV27
D gene: TRBD2

CDR3 DNA: TGTGCCAGCAGCTTTGGTAGCGGGAGGGCCGGGGAGCTGTTTTTT
CDR3 protein: CASSFGSGRAGELFF
J gene: TRBJ2-2
clone size: -
V gene: TRBV7-2
D gene: TRBD2

CDR3 DNA: TGCAGTGCTGCAAGCTATGGCTACACCTTC
CDR3 protein: CSAASYGYTF
J gene: TRBJ1-2
clone size: -
V gene: TRBV20-1
D gene: -